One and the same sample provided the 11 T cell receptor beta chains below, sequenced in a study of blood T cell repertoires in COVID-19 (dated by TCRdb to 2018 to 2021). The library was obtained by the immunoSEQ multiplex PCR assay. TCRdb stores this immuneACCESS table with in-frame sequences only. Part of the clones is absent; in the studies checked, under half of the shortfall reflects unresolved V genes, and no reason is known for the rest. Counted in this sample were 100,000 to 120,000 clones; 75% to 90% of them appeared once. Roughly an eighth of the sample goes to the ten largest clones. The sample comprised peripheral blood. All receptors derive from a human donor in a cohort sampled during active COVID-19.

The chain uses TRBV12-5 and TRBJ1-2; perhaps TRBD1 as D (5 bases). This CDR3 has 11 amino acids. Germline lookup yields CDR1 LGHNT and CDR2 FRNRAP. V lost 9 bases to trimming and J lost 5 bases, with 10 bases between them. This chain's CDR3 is CARGEGYGYTF. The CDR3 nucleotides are TGTGCTAGGGGGGAGGGATATGGCTACACCTTC.

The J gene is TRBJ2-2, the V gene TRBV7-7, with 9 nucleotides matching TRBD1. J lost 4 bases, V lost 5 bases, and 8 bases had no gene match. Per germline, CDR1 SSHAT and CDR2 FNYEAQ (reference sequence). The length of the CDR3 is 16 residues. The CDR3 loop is CASSVHHRGLTGELFF. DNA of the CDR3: TGTGCCAGCAGCGTCCACCACAGGGGGCTCACCGGGGAGCTGTTTTTT. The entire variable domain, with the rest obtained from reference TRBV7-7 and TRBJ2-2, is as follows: GAGVSQSPRYKVTKRGQDVTLRCDPISSHATLYWYQQALGQGPEFLTYFNYEAQPDKSGLPSDRFSAERPEGSISTLTIQRTEQRDSAMYRCASSVHHRGLTGELFFGEGSRLTVL.

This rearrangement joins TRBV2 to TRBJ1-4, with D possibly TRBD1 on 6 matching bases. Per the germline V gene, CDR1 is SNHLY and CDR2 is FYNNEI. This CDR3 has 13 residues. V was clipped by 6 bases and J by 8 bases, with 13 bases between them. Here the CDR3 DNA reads TGTGCCAGCAGCGAACAGGGAGGGGAAAAACTGTTTTTT. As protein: CASSEQGGEKLFF.

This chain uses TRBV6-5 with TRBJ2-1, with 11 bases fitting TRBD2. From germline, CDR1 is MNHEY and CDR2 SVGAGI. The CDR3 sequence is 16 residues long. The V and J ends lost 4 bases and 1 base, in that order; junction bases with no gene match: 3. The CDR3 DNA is TGTGCCAGCAGTTTTCGACTAGCGGGGTCCTACAATGAGCAGTTCTTC. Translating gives CASSFRLAGSYNEQFF.

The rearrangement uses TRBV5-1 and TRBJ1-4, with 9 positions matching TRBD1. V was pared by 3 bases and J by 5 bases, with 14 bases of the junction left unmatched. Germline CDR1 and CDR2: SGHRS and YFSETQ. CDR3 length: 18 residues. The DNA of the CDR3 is TGCGCCAGCAGCTCCGGGACAGGGAGCGCGAGAGGGAATGAAAAACTGTTTTTT. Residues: CASSSGTGSARGNEKLFF.

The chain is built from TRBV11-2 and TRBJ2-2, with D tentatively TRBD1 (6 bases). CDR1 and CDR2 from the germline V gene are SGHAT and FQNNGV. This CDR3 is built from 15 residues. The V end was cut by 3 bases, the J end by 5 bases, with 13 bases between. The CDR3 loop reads CASSFGTFRTGELFF. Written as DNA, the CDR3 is TGTGCCAGCAGCTTCGGGACATTCAGGACCGGGGAGCTGTTTTTT. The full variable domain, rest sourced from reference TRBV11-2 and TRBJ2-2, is EAGVAQSPRYKIIEKRQSVAFWCNPISGHATLYWYQQILGQGPKLLIQFQNNGVVDDSQLPKDRFSAERLKGVDSTLKIQPAKLEDSAVYLCASSFGTFRTGELFFGEGSRLTVL.

The CDR3 DNA is TGTGCCAGCAGCTCATCCTACGAGCAGTACTTC. Protein: CASSSSYEQYF. The chain uses TRBV11-2 and TRBJ2-7; no definite D call. The germline V gene has CDR1 SGHAT and CDR2 FQNNGV. The CDR3 covers 11 residues. Trimming removed 4 bases from V and 1 base from J, with 2 bases in between.

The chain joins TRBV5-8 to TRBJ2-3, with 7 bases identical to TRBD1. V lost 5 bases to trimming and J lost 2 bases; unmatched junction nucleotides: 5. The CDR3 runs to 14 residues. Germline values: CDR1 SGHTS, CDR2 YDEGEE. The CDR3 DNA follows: TGTGCCAGCAGAGGGGGCAAAGTCACAGATACGCAGTATTTT. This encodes CASRGGKVTDTQYF. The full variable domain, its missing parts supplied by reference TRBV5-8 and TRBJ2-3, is EAGVTQSPTHLIKTRGQQATLRCSPISGHTSVYWYQQALGLGLQFLLWYDEGEERNRGNFPPRFSGRQFPNYSSELNVNALELEDSALYLCASRGGKVTDTQYFGPGTRLTVL.

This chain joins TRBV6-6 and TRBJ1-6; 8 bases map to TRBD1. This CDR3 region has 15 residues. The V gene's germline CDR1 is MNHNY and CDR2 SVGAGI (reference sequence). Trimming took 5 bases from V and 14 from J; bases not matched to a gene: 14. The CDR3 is CASSLADRDSGSLHF. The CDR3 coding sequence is TGTGCCAGCAGTCTCGCGGACAGGGATTCGGGATCCCTCCACTTT.

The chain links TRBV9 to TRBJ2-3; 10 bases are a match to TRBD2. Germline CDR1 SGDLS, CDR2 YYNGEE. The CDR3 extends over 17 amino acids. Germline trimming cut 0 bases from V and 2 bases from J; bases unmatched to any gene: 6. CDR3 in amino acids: CASSVGLAGAYTDTQYF. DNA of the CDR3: TGTGCCAGCAGCGTAGGGCTAGCGGGGGCATACACAGATACGCAGTATTTT.

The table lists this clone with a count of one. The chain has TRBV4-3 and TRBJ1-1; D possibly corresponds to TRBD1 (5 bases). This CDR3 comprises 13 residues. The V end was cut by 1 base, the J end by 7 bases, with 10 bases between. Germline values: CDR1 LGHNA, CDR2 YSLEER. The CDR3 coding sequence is TGCGCCAGCAGCCAAGTGGGGCAGAATGAAGCTTTCTTT. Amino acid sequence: CASSQVGQNEAFF.